These 9 T cell receptor beta chains originate from one sample sequenced in a study of cytomegalovirus exposure and HLA in healthy donors (dated by TCRdb to the late 2010s). Libraries were constructed by the immunoSEQ multiplex PCR assay. For the multiplex PCR, a mixture combining 60 forward primers for TCR Vbeta segments and 13 reverse primers for TCR Jbeta segments was used. What TCRdb holds here is the immuneACCESS table cut down to in-frame rearrangements. Part of the clones is not present; checked against another copy, under half of the missing clones reflect an unresolved V gene, and the others are unexplained. Within this sample are roughly 200,000 clones, with about 87% of them counted one time only. Around 1.2% of the sample is in the top ten clones. Input material: PBMCs. These receptors were taken from a man between 25 and 39 years old in good health and CMV-seronegative.

The chain couples TRBV28 to TRBJ2-3; 11 bases are a match to TRBD2. Looked up from germline, CDR1 is MDHEN and CDR2 is SYDVKM. CDR3 size: 19 residues. V shed 4 bases and J 3 bases; nucleotides not matched to a gene: 15. CDR3 sequence (DNA): TGTGCCAGCAGTTCCCCAGCCGGGGCTAGCGGGAGGCGAACAGATACGCAGTATTTT. Translating gives CASSSPAGASGRRTDTQYF.

The chain recombines TRBV28 with TRBJ2-1; 8 bases align to TRBD2. CDR3 length: 15 residues. V was clipped by 7 bases and J by 3 bases; unmatched bases: 8. CDR1 is MDHEN, CDR2 SYDVKM, per germline. In nucleotides, the CDR3 is TGTGCCAGCACCTCCAGCGGGGGCTTCTACAATGAGCAGTTCTTC. The encoded protein is CASTSSGGFYNEQFF.

The V call is TRBV18, the J call TRBJ2-1, with 8 bases aligning to TRBD1. The CDR3 is 15 amino acids. With V trimmed by 3 bases and J by 7 bases, 8 bases remained unmatched. Germline values: CDR1 KGHSH, CDR2 LQKENI. This CDR3 is CASSPWGQVKNEQFF. In DNA form, the CDR3 reads TGTGCCAGCTCACCGTGGGGACAGGTAAAGAATGAGCAGTTCTTC.

The rearrangement uses TRBV11-2 and TRBJ2-3; D not certain. The V end lost 3 bases, the J end lost 0 bases, and 7 bases lay between the germline ends. The CDR3 is 14 residues long. Germline V gene sequence: CDR1 SGHAT, CDR2 FQNNGV. The CDR3, as DNA: TGTGCCAGCAGCTTGGGCGTCAGCACAGATACGCAGTATTTT. This codes for CASSLGVSTDTQYF. Looking up the rest from reference TRBV11-2 and TRBJ2-3 gives the full variable domain: EAGVAQSPRYKIIEKRQSVAFWCNPISGHATLYWYQQILGQGPKLLIQFQNNGVVDDSQLPKDRFSAERLKGVDSTLKIQPAKLEDSAVYLCASSLGVSTDTQYFGPGTRLTVL.

The chain carries TRBV18 and TRBJ1-1, with D possibly TRBD1 on 5 matching bases. This CDR3 contains 12 residues. Trimming removed 2 bases from V and 7 bases from J, with 8 bases in between. CDR1 KGHSH and CDR2 LQKENI come from the germline V gene. The CDR3 sequence: CASSPGAVEAFF. Here the CDR3 DNA reads TGTGCCAGCTCACCAGGGGCAGTTGAAGCTTTCTTT.

The genes are TRBV7-9 and TRBJ1-5, with D unresolved. CDR3 length: 12 amino acids. Germline V gene sequence: CDR1 SEHNR, CDR2 FQNEAQ (reference sequence). Trimming took off 6 bases at V and 2 bases at J, with 5 bases between the two ends. The DNA for the CDR3 is TGTGCCAGCAGTAATGGCAATCAGCCCCAGCATTTT. Protein sequence: CASSNGNQPQHF. Filled out from reference TRBV7-9 and TRBJ1-5, the complete variable domain reads DTGVSQNPRHKITKRGQNVTFRCDPISEHNRLYWYRQTLGQGPEFLTYFQNEAQLEKSRLLSDRFSAERPKGSFSTLEIQRTEQGDSAMYLCASSNGNQPQHFGDGTRLSIL.

This clone was seen a handful of times. The chain uses TRBV7-2 and TRBJ1-1; 7 bases match TRBD1. The V gene end was trimmed by 3 bases and the J gene end by 5 bases; junction bases not matched to a gene: 9. There are 15 residues in the CDR3. Per germline, CDR1 SGHTA and CDR2 FQGNSA. The DNA for the CDR3 is TGTGCCAGCAGCTTGACAAGGAGCAGGGGGACTGAAGCTTTCTTT. Translation gives CASSLTRSRGTEAFF.

J is TRBJ1-4 and V is TRBV27; TRBD1 matches 9 bases. The germline gives CDR1 MNHEY, CDR2 SMNVEV (reference sequence). Trimming at V came to 1 base and at J to 8 bases, leaving 5 bases not matched to a gene. This CDR3 contains 15 residues. CDR3 nucleotides: TGTGCCAGCAGTTTATTAGGGACAGGGAAGGAAAAACTGTTTTTT. Protein sequence: CASSLLGTGKEKLFF.

This rearrangement joins TRBV28 to TRBJ2-3; 7 nucleotides agree with TRBD2. Trimming took 2 bases from V and 9 from J; bases not matched to a gene: 8. The CDR3 length is 14 residues. Per the germline V gene, CDR1 is MDHEN and CDR2 is SYDVKM. The CDR3: CASSLLGLQGTQYF. In DNA, the CDR3 is TGTGCCAGCAGTTTACTGGGACTACAAGGGACGCAGTATTTT. Full variable domain (missing parts from reference TRBV28 and TRBJ2-3): DVKVTQSSRYLVKRTGEKVFLECVQDMDHENMFWYRQDPGLGLRLIYFSYDVKMKEKGDIPEGYSVSREKKERFSLILESASTNQTSMYLCASSLLGLQGTQYFGPGTRLTVL.